These 13 T cell receptor beta chains originate from one sample sequenced in a study of T-cell reconstitution after alpha-beta-depleted transplantation in children. Library preparation (for TCRbeta) was performed with unique molecular identifiers. From the PCR reads, TCRdb called clonotypes with MiXCR, one entry per CDR3 protein. Among around 400,000 distinct CDR3 sequences listed, roughly 22% were seen once. The specimen was PBMCs from the stem cell graft donor, collected from the stem cell graft. Receptor source: a human donor who donated a stem cell graft to a child with acute myeloid leukemia.

This clonotype was observed a few times. CDR3 nucleotide sequence: TGTGCCAGTAACTCGGAGGGGTCCTCTGGAAACACCATATATTTT. Translation: CASNSEGSSGNTIYF. The chain is built from TRBV19 and TRBJ1-3; TRBD1 is a possible D gene (5 bases). V lost 7 bases, J lost 0 bases, and 13 bases lay in between. Germline V lookup: CDR1 LNHDA, CDR2 SQIVND (reference sequence). CDR3 size: 15 residues.

This clonotype was detected many times. V is TRBV5-5 and J is TRBJ2-5; D is uncertain. The ends were cut back, 4 bases at V and 2 bases at J, with 9 bases in the middle. CDR1 is SGHKS and CDR2 is YYEKEE in the germline V gene (reference sequence). The CDR3 extends over 13 amino acids. The CDR3 coding sequence is TGTGCCAGCAGCCCGCGCCGTCAAGAGACCCAGTACTTC. Translation: CASSPRRQETQYF.

The chain has TRBV6-1 and TRBJ1-1; a weak D match, TRBD1 (5 bases). Trimming stripped 4 bases from V and 0 bases from J, with 9 bases between. Germline V gene data show CDR1 as MNHNS and CDR2 as SASEGT. This CDR3 is built from 14 residues. The CDR3 bases are TGTGCCAGCAGTGGGGGACGGATGAACACTGAAGCTTTCTTT. This translates into CASSGGRMNTEAFF.

The gene calls are TRBV7-8 and TRBJ2-7; D perhaps matches TRBD2 (6 bases). CDR3 length equals 13 residues. The V end was cut by 5 bases, the J end by 6 bases, with 14 bases between. Germline CDR1 SGHVS, CDR2 FQNEAQ. The DNA of the CDR3 is TGTGCCAGCAGCCCGGGGGTCAACAGCGAGCAGTACTTC. This codes for CASSPGVNSEQYF.

V and J are TRBV24-1 and TRBJ2-5; 7 bases map to TRBD1. Germline V gene sequence: CDR1 KGHDR, CDR2 SFDVKD. This CDR3 comprises 15 residues. The trim removed 5 bases at V and 0 bases at J, leaving 5 bases unmatched. The CDR3 sequence: CATSAADRDQETQYF. Written as DNA, the CDR3 is TGTGCCACCAGTGCTGCCGACAGGGACCAAGAGACCCAGTACTTC.

The CDR3 loop reads CASSLAFIGVGETQYF. The CDR3 nucleotides are TGTGCCAGCAGCTTGGCGTTTATTGGGGTTGGTGAGACCCAGTACTTC. The chain carries TRBV5-8 and TRBJ2-5; D ambiguous. The CDR3 length is 16 residues. V was shortened by 0 bases and J by 5 bases, with 17 bases between the two germline ends. Germline V gene data show CDR1 as SGHTS and CDR2 as YDEGEE.

This clonotype was seen more than once but under ten times. The rearrangement links TRBV4-2 to TRBJ2-6, with unresolved D. There are 17 residues in the CDR3. V shed 4 bases and J shed 0 bases, with 13 bases lying between them. Germline values: CDR1 LGHNA, CDR2 YNFKEQ. CDR3: CASSPRIRLSGANVLTF. The CDR3 nucleotides are TGTGCCAGCAGCCCTCGTATTAGACTCTCTGGGGCCAACGTCCTGACTTTC.

This clonotype has only a few counts. The V gene is TRBV12-3 or TRBV12-4, the J gene TRBJ2-1; no clear D. V was clipped by 6 bases and J by 3 bases, with 15 bases between them. The CDR3 is 15 amino acids. In DNA form, the CDR3 reads TGTGCCAGCAGCCACACAAGCGAAGTCTACAATGAGCAGTTCTTC. Translated, it gives CASSHTSEVYNEQFF.

In this sample, this clonotype turned up many times. J is TRBJ2-7 and V is TRBV7-8, with 13 bases aligning to TRBD2. The V gene's germline CDR1 is SGHVS and CDR2 FQNEAQ. The ends lost 5 bases at V and 1 base at J; junction bases unmatched: 2. This CDR3 contains 15 residues. The CDR3 DNA follows: TGTGCCAGCAGCGCACTAGCGGGAGGGTCCTACGAGCAGTACTTC. As protein: CASSALAGGSYEQYF.

The rearrangement uses TRBV7-2 and TRBJ1-2; tentative D call: TRBD1 (5 bases). This CDR3 has 14 amino acids. CDR1 is SGHTA and CDR2 is FQGNSA in the germline V gene. Trimming took off 6 bases at V and 5 bases at J, with 16 bases between the two ends. The CDR3 coding sequence is TGTGCCAGCAGTCCGACCGGGGGGATTTATGGCTACACCTTC. Its protein is CASSPTGGIYGYTF.

This clonotype was seen only a few times. The V and J genes are TRBV20-1 and TRBJ2-1; D is perhaps TRBD2 (5 bases). The CDR3 loop spans 15 amino acids. Trimming pared 2 bases from V and 6 bases from J, leaving 17 bases between. Per the germline V gene, CDR1 is DFQATT and CDR2 is SNEGSKA (reference sequence). The CDR3 DNA follows: TGCAGTGCTAGATGGTACCAGCGGAGCTTCAATGAGCAGTTCTTC. It encodes CSARWYQRSFNEQFF.

This clonotype was counted ten times or more. This sequence joins TRBV20-1 and TRBJ2-7; D may match TRBD1 or TRBD2 (5 bases each). Germline values: CDR1 DFQATT, CDR2 SNEGSKA (reference sequence). The germline V and J ends were trimmed by 6 bases and 2 bases, with 11 bases remaining between them. The CDR3 extends over 12 amino acids. In DNA, the CDR3 is TGCAGTGCCGAGGGGCCCACCTACGAGCAGTACTTC. It specifies CSAEGPTYEQYF.

This clonotype was seen at least ten times. This chain joins TRBV12-3 or TRBV12-4 and TRBJ2-3; 8 bases are shared with TRBD1. Trimming cost V 5 bases and J 5 bases; bases outside gene matches: 12. The CDR3 length is 16 residues. As DNA, the CDR3 is TGTGCCAGCAGTCCCTTCGTGGCAGGGGGCAGAGATACGCAGTATTTT. Translating gives CASSPFVAGGRDTQYF.